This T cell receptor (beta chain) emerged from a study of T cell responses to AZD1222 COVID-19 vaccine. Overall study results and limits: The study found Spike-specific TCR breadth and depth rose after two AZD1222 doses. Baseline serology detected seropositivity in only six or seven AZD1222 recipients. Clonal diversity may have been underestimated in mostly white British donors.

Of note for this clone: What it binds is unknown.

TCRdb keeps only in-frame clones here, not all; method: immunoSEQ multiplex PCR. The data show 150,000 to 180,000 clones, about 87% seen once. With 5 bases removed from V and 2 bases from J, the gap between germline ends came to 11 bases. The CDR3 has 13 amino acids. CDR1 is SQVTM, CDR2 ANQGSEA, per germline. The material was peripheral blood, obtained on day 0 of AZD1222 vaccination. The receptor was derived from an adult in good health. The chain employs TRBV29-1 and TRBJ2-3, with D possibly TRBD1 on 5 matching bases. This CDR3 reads CSVRQGDTDTQYF. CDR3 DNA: TGCAGCGTTCGGCAGGGTGACACAGATACGCAGTATTTT.